This T cell receptor (beta chain) was recorded in a study of OX40 agonist ivuxolimab in advanced cancers. The overall study: Patients enrolled in dose escalation were diagnosed with hepatocellular carcinoma, melanoma, renal cell or head and neck cancer. Three patients, one with hepatocellular carcinoma and two with cutaneous melanoma, responded partially. Broader study findings: CD4+ and CD8+ blood T cells expanded clonally by week 6 at 0.1 to 3.0 mg/kg.

As regards this clone: The antigen is undetermined.

Assay: immunoSEQ multiplex PCR; the TCRdb copy retains only in-frame clones and omits some. Seen here are 65,000 to 95,000 clones, 88% observed once, and the top ten hold approximately 0.76%. V was shortened by 6 bases and J by 6 bases, with 22 bases between the two germline ends. The CDR3 contains 16 residues. The V gene's germline CDR1 is MDHEN and CDR2 SYDVKM. This TCR came from an adult with an advanced solid tumor such as melanoma, head and neck, liver or kidney cancer. Specimen: CD4+ or CD8+ T cells sorted from blood, collected in a trial of the OX40 agonist ivuxolimab. V and J are TRBV28 and TRBJ2-3, with D possibly TRBD1 on 5 matching bases. This CDR3 is CASSPQGSANRDTQYF. CDR3 nucleotides: TGTGCCAGCAGCCCCCAGGGCAGCGCAAATAGGGATACGCAGTATTTT.